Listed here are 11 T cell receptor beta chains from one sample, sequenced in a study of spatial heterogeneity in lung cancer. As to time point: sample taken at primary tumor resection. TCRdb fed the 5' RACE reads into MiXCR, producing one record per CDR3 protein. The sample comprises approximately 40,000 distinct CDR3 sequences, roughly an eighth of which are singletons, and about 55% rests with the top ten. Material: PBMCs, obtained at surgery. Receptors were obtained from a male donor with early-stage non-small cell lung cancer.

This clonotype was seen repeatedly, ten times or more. The CDR3: CASSQEPLRTALTF. CDR3 DNA: TGCGCCAGCAGCCAAGAACCTCTTCGGACGGCCCTGACCTTC. This chain connects TRBV4-1 to TRBJ1-2; D is unresolved. Trimming cost V 0 bases and J 14 bases, with 19 bases left between them. Germline V gene lookup returns CDR1 MGHRA and CDR2 YSYEKL. This CDR3 is built from 14 residues.

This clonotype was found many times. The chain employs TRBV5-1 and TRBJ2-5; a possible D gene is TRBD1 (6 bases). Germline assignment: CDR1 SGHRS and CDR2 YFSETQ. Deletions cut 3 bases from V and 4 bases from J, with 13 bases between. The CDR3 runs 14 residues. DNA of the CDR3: TGCGCCAGCAGCTCCGGGACATGGGGAGAGACCCAGTACTTC. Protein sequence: CASSSGTWGETQYF.

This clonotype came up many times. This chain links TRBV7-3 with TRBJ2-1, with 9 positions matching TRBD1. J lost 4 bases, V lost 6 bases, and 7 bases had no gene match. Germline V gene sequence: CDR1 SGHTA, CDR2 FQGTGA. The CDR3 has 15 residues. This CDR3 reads CASSQQGARYNEQFF. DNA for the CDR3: TGTGCCAGCAGTCAACAGGGGGCGCGGTACAATGAGCAGTTCTTC.

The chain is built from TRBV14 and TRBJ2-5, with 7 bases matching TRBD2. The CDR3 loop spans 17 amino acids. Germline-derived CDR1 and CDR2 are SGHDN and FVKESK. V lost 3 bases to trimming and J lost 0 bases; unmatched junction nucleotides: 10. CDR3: CASSQGMIAGYQETQYF. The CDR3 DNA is TGTGCCAGCAGCCAGGGGATGATAGCGGGTTACCAAGAGACCCAGTACTTC.

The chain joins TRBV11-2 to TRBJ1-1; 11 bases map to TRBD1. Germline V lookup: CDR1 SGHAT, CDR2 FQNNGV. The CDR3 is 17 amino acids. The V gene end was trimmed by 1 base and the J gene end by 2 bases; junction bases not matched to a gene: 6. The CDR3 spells CASSLAGQGAANTEAFF. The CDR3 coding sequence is TGTGCCAGCAGCTTAGCTGGACAGGGGGCGGCCAACACTGAAGCTTTCTTT.

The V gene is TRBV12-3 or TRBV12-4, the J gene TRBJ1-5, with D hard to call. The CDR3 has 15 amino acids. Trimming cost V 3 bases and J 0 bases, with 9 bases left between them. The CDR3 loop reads CASSFALVSNQPQHF. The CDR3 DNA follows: TGTGCCAGCAGTTTTGCCTTGGTTAGCAATCAGCCCCAGCATTTT.

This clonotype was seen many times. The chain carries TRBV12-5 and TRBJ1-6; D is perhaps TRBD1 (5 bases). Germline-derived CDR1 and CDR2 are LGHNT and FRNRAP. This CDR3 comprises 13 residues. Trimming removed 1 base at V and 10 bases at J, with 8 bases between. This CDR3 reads CASGLEDKSPLHF. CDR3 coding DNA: TGTGCTAGTGGTTTGGAGGACAAGTCACCCCTCCACTTT.

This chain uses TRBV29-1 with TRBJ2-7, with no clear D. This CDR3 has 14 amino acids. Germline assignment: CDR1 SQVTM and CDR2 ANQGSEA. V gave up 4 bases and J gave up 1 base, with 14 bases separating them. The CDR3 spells CSVVPDGKSYEQYF. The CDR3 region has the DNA TGCAGCGTTGTCCCGGACGGAAAATCCTACGAGCAGTACTTC.

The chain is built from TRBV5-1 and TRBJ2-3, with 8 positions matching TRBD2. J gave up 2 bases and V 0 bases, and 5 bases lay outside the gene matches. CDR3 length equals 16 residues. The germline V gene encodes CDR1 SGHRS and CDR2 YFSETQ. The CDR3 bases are TGCGCCAGCAGCTTGGAAGGGCGGGGGGCCACAGATACGCAGTATTTT. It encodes CASSLEGRGATDTQYF. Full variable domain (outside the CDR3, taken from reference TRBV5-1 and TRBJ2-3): KAGVTQTPRYLIKTRGQQVTLSCSPISGHRSVSWYQQTPGQGLQFLFEYFSETQRNKGNFPGRFSGRQFSNSRSEMNVSTLELGDSALYLCASSLEGRGATDTQYFGPGTRLTVL.

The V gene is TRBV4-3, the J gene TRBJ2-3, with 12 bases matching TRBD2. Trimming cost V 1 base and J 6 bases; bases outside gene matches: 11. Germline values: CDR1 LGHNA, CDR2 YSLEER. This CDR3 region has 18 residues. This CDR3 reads CASSQVRASGRAGDTQYF. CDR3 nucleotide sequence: TGCGCCAGCAGCCAAGTGAGGGCTAGCGGGAGGGCCGGGGATACGCAGTATTTT.

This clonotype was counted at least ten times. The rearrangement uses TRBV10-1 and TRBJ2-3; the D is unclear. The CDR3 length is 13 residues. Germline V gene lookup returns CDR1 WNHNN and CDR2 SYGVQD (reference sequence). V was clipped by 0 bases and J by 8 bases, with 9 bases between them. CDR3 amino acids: CASSESTIGTQYF. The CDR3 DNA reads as TGCGCCAGCAGTGAGTCGACAATCGGTACGCAGTATTTT.